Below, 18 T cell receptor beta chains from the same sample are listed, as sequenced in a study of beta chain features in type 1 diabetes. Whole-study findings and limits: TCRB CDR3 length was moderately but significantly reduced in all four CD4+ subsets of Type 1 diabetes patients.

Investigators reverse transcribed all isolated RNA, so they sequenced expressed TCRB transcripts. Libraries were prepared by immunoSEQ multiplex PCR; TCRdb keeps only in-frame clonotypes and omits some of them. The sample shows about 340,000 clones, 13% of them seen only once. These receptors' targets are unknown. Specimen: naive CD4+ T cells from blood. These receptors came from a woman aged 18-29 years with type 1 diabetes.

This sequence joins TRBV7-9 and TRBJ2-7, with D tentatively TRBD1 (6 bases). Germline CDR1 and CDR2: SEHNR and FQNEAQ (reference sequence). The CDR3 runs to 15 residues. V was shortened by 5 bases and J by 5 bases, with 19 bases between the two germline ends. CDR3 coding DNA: TGTGCCAGCAGCCAAAGGGGCGGACAGTCCCACGAGCAGTACTTC. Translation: CASSQRGGQSHEQYF.

The CDR3 here is CASSLLPGLDTQYF. In nucleotides, the CDR3 is TGTGCCAGCAGCTTACTCCCAGGGCTAGATACGCAGTATTTT. The rearrangement joins TRBV7-2 to TRBJ2-3, with a possible D match to TRBD1 (5 bases). Trimming removed 2 bases from V and 5 bases from J, with 11 bases in between. There are 14 residues in the CDR3. In germline, CDR1 is SGHTA, CDR2 FQGNSA.

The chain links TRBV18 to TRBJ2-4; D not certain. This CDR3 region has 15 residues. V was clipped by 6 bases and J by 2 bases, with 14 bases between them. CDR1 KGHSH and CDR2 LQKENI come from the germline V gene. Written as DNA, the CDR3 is TGTGCCAGCTCCCCTAGGTTATACTCCAAAAACATTCAGTACTTC. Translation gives CASSPRLYSKNIQYF.

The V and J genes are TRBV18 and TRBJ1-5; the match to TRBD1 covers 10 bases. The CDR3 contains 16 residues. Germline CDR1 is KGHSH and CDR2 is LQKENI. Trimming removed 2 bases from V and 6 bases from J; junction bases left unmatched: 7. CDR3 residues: CASSPGTGDVLQPQHF. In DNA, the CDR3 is TGTGCCAGCTCACCAGGGACAGGGGACGTTCTTCAGCCCCAGCATTTT.

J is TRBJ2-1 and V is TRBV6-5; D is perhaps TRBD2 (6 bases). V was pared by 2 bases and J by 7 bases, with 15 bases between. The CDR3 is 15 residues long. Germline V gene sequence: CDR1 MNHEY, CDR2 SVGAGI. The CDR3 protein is CASSYGAGRQNEQFF. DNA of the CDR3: TGTGCCAGCAGTTACGGGGCGGGACGTCAAAATGAGCAGTTCTTC.

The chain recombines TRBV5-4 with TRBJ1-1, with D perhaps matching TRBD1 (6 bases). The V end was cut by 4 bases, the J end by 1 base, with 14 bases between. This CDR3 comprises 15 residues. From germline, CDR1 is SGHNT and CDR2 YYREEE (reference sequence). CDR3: CASSPSRGSNTEAFF. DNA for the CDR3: TGTGCCAGCAGCCCGTCCAGGGGCTCGAACACTGAAGCTTTCTTT.

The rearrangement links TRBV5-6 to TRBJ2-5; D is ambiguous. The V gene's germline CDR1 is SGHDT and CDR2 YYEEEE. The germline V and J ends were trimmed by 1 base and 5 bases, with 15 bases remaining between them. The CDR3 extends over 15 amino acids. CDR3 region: CASSLQVLSRETQYF. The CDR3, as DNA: TGTGCCAGCAGCTTGCAGGTCCTCAGCAGGGAGACCCAGTACTTC.

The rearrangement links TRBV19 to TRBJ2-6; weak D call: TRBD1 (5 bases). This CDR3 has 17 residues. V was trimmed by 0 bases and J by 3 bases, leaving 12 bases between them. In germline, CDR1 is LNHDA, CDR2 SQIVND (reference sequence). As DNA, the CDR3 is TGTGCCAGTAGTATAGATCGGGCAGGGCTTGGGGCCAACGTCCTGACTTTC. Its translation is CASSIDRAGLGANVLTF.

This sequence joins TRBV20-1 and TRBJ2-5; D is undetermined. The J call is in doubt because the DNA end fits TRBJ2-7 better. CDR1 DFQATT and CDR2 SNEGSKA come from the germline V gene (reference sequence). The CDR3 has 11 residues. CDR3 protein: CSAPLAYEQYF. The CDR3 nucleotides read TGCAGTGCTCCACTCGCCTACGAGCAGTACTTC.

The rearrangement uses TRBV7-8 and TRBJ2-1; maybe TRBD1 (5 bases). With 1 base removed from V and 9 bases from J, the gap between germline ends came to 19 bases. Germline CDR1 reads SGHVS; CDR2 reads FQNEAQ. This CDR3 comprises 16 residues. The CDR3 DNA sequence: TGTGCCAGCAGCTTAGTTCAGGGCCTCTTGTACCCTGAGCAGTTCTTC. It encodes CASSLVQGLLYPEQFF.

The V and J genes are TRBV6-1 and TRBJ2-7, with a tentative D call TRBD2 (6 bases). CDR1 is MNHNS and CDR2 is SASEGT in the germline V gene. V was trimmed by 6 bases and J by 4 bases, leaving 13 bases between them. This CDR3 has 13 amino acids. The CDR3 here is CASSVASVYEQYV. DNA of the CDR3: TGTGCCAGCAGCGTAGCTAGCGTATACGAGCAGTACGTC.

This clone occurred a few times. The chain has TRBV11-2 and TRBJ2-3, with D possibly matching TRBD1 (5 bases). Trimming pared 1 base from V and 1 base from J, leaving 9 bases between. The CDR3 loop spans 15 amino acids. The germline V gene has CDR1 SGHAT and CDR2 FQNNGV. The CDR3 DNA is TGTGCCAGCAGCTTAGGGGGCTGGGGCACAGATACGCAGTATTTT. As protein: CASSLGGWGTDTQYF.

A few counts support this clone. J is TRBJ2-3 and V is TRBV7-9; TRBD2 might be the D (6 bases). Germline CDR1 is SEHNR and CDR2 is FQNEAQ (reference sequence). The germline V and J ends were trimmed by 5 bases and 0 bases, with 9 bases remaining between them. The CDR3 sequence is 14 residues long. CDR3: CASSPSGSTDTQYF. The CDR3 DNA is TGTGCCAGCAGCCCGAGCGGGAGCACAGATACGCAGTATTTT.

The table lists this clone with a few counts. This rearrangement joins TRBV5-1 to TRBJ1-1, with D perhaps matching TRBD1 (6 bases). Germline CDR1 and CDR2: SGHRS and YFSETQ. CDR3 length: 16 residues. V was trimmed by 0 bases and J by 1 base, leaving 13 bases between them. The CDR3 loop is CASSLGQVLSNTEAFF. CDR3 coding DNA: TGCGCCAGCAGCTTGGGACAGGTCCTTTCGAACACTGAAGCTTTCTTT.

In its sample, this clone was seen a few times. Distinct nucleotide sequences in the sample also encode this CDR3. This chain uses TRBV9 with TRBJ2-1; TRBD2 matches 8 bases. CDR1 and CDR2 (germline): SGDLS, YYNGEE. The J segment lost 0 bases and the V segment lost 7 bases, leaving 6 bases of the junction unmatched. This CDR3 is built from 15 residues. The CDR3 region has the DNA TGTGCCAGCTCTCCGAGCGGGAGCTCCTACAATGAGCAGTTCTTC. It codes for CASSPSGSSYNEQFF.

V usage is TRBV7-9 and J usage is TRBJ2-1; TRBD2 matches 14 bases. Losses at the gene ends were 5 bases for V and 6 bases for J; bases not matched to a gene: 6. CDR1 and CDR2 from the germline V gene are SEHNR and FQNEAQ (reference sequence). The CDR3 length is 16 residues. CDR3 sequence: CASSPPGLAGANEQFF. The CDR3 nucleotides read TGTGCCAGCAGCCCTCCGGGACTAGCGGGAGCCAATGAGCAGTTCTTC. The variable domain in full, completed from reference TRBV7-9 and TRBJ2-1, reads DTGVSQNPRHKITKRGQNVTFRCDPISEHNRLYWYRQTLGQGPEFLTYFQNEAQLEKSRLLSDRFSAERPKGSFSTLEIQRTEQGDSAMYLCASSPPGLAGANEQFFGPGTRLTVL.

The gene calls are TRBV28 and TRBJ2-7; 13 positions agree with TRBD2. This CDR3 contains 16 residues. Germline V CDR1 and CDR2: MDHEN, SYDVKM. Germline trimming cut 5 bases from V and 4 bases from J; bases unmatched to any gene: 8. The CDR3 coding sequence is TGTGCCAGCAGTGTCGGACTAGCGGGAGTGTGGTACGAGCAGTACTTC. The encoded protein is CASSVGLAGVWYEQYF.

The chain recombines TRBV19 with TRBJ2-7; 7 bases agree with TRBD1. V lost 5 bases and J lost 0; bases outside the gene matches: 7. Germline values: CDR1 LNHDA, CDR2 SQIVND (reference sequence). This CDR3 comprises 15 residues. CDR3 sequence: CASSARGTDSYEQYF. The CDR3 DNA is TGTGCCAGTAGTGCGAGGGGGACAGACTCCTACGAGCAGTACTTC.